Below, one T cell receptor (beta chain) is given with its context. This clone was recorded once. Its antigen target is currently unknown. Base-call qualities are not available, and no considerably larger clone is one nucleotide away. The sample is drawn from a study of OX40 agonist ivuxolimab in advanced cancers. Background for the entire study: Ivuxolimab was an agonistic, fully human IgG2 monoclonal antibody directed against OX40 (CD134), a costimulatory receptor. Intravenous ivuxolimab was administered to patients every 2 weeks at six dose levels: 0.01, 0.1, 0.3, 1.5, 3 and 10 mg/kg. Of the roughly 53 patients in dose escalation, about 20 had hepatocellular carcinoma, roughly 15 had melanoma, 9 had renal cell carcinoma and 9 had head and neck cancer. In the dose-escalation cohort, approximately 83% of patients were male, and the mean age was approximately 60 years with a range of roughly 20 to 85. Prior anti-PD-1, anti-PD-L1 or anti-CTLA-4 therapy was permitted, and checkpoint inhibitors had been received by less than 45% of dose-escalation patients. Three dose-escalation patients achieved partial responses, one with hepatocellular carcinoma and two with cutaneous melanoma. Peripheral TCRbeta sequencing aimed to test whether ivuxolimab altered TCR sequence diversity and caused clonal T-cell expansion. The paper reports the monotherapy dose-escalation portion (N of about 50 patients) of the phase I ivuxolimab trial. Study-level results and caveats: In partial responders in the 0.1-3.0 mg/kg groups, normalized peripheral clonal expansion was found to be among the lowest, especially among CD8+ T cells. Clonal expansion of both CD4+ and CD8+ blood T cells was observed from baseline to week 6 at doses 0.1 to 3.0 mg/kg. Low levels of normalized T-cell clonal expansion were also shown by some nonresponding patients. Antigen specificity was not determined for the clonally expanded peripheral T cells. After ivuxolimab, CD8+ T cells had more expanded clones than CD4+ T cells on average.

Genomic DNA was extracted from sorted cells for sequencing of the TCRbeta CDR3 region. The immunoSEQ Assay was used for sequencing of TCRbeta CDR3 regions. TCRdb took over this immuneACCESS table, retaining in-frame rearrangements with V and J assigned. Such tables are incomplete; in checked studies, under half of the missing clones stem from an unresolved V gene, and the remainder is unexplained. Counted in this sample were approximately 35,000 clones; about three quarters of them appeared once. The ten largest account for 24% of the sample. The junction shows trimming of 5 bases on V and 3 bases on J, plus 13 bases between the germline ends. Looking up the germline V gene yields CDR1 SGHTA and CDR2 FQGTGA. The CDR3 measures 14 amino acids from cysteine to phenylalanine. The kept DNA is CDR3 alone, 42 bases in frame from the first base. Patients with a history of autoimmune disease or receiving systemic immunosuppression were excluded from the trial. In every dose cohort, peripheral blood was drawn for TCR sequencing at baseline, cycle 4 day 1, and cycle 7 day 1. Samples came from an open-label, multicenter, first-in-human phase I dose-escalation trial of ivuxolimab. Adults with locally advanced or metastatic head and neck squamous cell, hepatocellular, melanoma or renal cell carcinoma were enrolled in the trial. Before TCR sequencing, CD4+ T cells and CD8+ T cells were sorted from peripheral blood as separate populations.

The rearrangement combines TRBV7-3 with TRBJ1-1, and possibly TRBD1, on 6 matching bases. This specimen consisted of CD4+ or CD8+ T cells sorted from blood, obtained in a trial of the OX40 agonist ivuxolimab. The clonotype originates from an adult with an advanced solid tumor such as melanoma, head and neck, liver or kidney cancer. The nucleotide sequence is TGTGCCAGCAGCCAAACAGGGTTGGACACTGAAGCTTTCTTT. This codes for CASSQTGLDTEAFF.